The clone carrying this T cell receptor beta chain was seen repeatedly, ten times or more. What it binds is unknown. Exclusions: uncontrolled infection, other autoimmune disease, pregnancy, lactation. The data were obtained in a study of T cells in Graves' hyperthyroidism and ophthalmopathy. The CDR3 is 15 residues long. V gave up 5 bases and J gave up 0 bases, with 14 bases separating them. Germline-derived CDR1 and CDR2 are SGHTA and FQGNSA. Findings of the study overall: The model foresaw ophthalmopathy a median 6.5 months prior to onset.

Amplified regions were TCR beta CDR3 sequences from RNA transcripts. A set of HTBI primers served as the primers for a first-round RT-PCR of the TCR CDR3. TCRdb reanalysed the multiplex PCR reads using MiXCR and keeps one entry per CDR3 protein. The sample yields about 740,000 distinct CDR3 sequences, around 15% seen once. The sequence was collected from a woman younger than 35 with Graves' hyperthyroidism. The sample consisted of blood. The chain uses TRBV7-2 and TRBJ2-7, with a possible D match to TRBD2 (6 bases). The CDR3 reads CASSVTSGASYEQYF. DNA of the CDR3: TGTGCCAGCAGCGTGACGTCGGGAGCCTCCTACGAGCAGTACTTC.